Presented here are 8 T cell receptor gamma chains from one specimen sequenced in a study of Vδ1+ human thymocytes. These receptors have no known antigen. Study conclusions and caveats: Thymic TRG and TRD repertoires appeared highly polyclonal.

Extracted RNA was reverse transcribed into cDNA. Pooled V-gene forward primers with one constant-region reverse primer generated the CDR3 amplicons by multiplex PCR. TCRdb repeated clone calling on the multiplex PCR reads with CATT. This sample has 9,000 or so gamma-chain clones, with roughly three fifths found just once. What was sequenced was Vdelta1+ gamma-delta thymocytes from the thymus. As for subset: FACS-sorted CD3+ TCRalphabeta- TCRVdelta1+ TCRVdelta2- thymocytes. The receptors were gathered from a girl less than two years old who had congenital heart surgery.

V and J are TRGV4 and TRGJ1 or TRGJ2. TCRdb offers no J gene call, so here the DNA was matched to germline to obtain one. This CDR3 contains 10 residues. The germline CDR1 and CDR2 sequences are EGSTGY and YDSYTSSV. V was clipped by 1 base and J by 9 bases; unmatched bases: 0. The CDR3 loop is CATWDGKKLF. CDR3 bases: TGTGCCACCTGGGATGGTAAGAAACTCTTT.

The chain combines TRGV3 with TRGJP1. Matching the DNA to germline supplied the J gene, which TCRdb does not give. Germline CDR1 and CDR2: VTNTFY and YDVSTARD (reference sequence). The CDR3 sequence is 12 residues long. V was clipped by 3 bases and J by 7 bases; unmatched bases: 2. CDR3 sequence: CATWDLGWFKIF. The CDR3 nucleotides are TGTGCCACCTGGGACCTTGGTTGGTTCAAGATATTT.

This clone was observed a single time. A much larger clone is a single base away; this may be a read error. This chain uses TRGV3 with TRGJ1 or TRGJ2. The J gene, left out of TCRdb, was set here by checking the DNA against germline. Germline V gives CDR1 VTNTFY, CDR2 YDVSTARD (reference sequence). This CDR3 contains 13 residues. The trim removed 2 bases at V and 3 bases at J, leaving 4 bases unmatched. In DNA form, the CDR3 reads TGTGCCACCTGGGACAAGCCTTATTATAAGAAACTCTTT. Amino acid sequence: CATWDKPYYKKLF.

This clone was seen a few times. This chain links TRGV9 with TRGJP1. Germline assignment: CDR1 GITISATS and CDR2 ISYDGTV (reference sequence). The CDR3 extends over 17 amino acids. V was clipped by 3 bases and J by 0 bases; unmatched bases: 10. The CDR3 nucleotides are TGTGCCTTGTGGGAGAGTCGACCGAATACCACTGGTTGGTTCAAGATATTT. Translating gives CALWESRPNTTGWFKIF.

This rearrangement joins TRGV4 to TRGJ1 or TRGJ2. This CDR3 region has 13 residues. With 2 bases clipped from V and 8 bases from J, the junction kept 9 bases outside the gene matches. CDR1 is EGSTGY and CDR2 is YDSYTSSV in the germline V gene. DNA for the CDR3: TGTGCCACCTGGGATGTACAGTGGGATAAGAAACTCTTT. It is translated as CATWDVQWDKKLF.

The chain uses TRGV2 and TRGJ1 or TRGJ2. Looked up from germline, CDR1 is EGSNGY and CDR2 is YDSYNSKV. The J segment lost 2 bases and the V segment lost 3 bases, leaving 16 bases of the junction unmatched. The CDR3 has 17 residues. The DNA of the CDR3 is TGTGCCACCTGGGACCGATTCTTAAGGAACCATTATTATAAGAAACTCTTT. Its translation is CATWDRFLRNHYYKKLF.

In this sample, this clone turned up a few times. The chain uses TRGV3 and TRGJ1 or TRGJ2. Germline CDR1 VTNTFY, CDR2 YDVSTARD (reference sequence). The length of the CDR3 is 11 residues. Losses at the gene ends were 2 bases for V and 9 bases for J; bases not matched to a gene: 4. The CDR3 spells CATWDKGKKLF. CDR3 nucleotides: TGTGCCACCTGGGACAAGGGTAAGAAACTCTTT.

The chain is built from TRGV4 and TRGJ1 or TRGJ2. No J gene is reported in TCRdb; it was inferred here by comparing the DNA with germline. J gave up 5 bases and V 2 bases, and 3 bases lay outside the gene matches. Germline V lookup: CDR1 EGSTGY, CDR2 YDSYTSSV. CDR3 length: 12 residues. DNA of the CDR3: TGTGCCACCTGGGATGAGCATTATAAGAAACTCTTT. It encodes CATWDEHYKKLF.